In its sample, the clone carrying this T cell receptor (beta chain) was seen many times. The data are from a study of T cells in Graves' hyperthyroidism and ophthalmopathy. Clinicians diagnosed patients from clinical symptoms, serum thyroxine and TRAb, thyroid ultrasound and orbital computed tomography. The CDR3 sequence is 16 residues long. The germline gives CDR1 SGHRS, CDR2 YFSETQ. V was shortened by 0 bases and J by 4 bases, with 13 bases between the two germline ends. The source material, RNA transcripts, was used to amplify TCR beta CDR3 regions. TCR CDR3 underwent first-round RT-PCR with the HTBI primer set. MiXCR, applied by TCRdb to the multiplex PCR reads, yields one record per CDR3 protein. The sample records 500,000 to 600,000 distinct CDR3 sequences, approximately 49% being singletons.

Sequencing used peripheral blood or thyroid tissue (not recorded which). The receptor was isolated from an adult woman with Graves' disease, either hyperthyroidism or ophthalmopathy (not recorded which). The chain links TRBV5-1 to TRBJ2-2; perhaps TRBD2 as D (5 bases). The CDR3 DNA follows: TGCGCCAGCAGCTTGGGCGGAGGCGGGCCCACCGGGGAGCTGTTTTTT. Amino acid sequence: CASSLGGGGPTGELFF.